This T cell receptor beta chain was documented in a study of T cell repertoires in cytomegalovirus infection. Study-wide findings and caveats: Identification of carriers of CMV plus the relevant HLA was performed using cumulative public TCR beta family frequency. It was HLA-C-restricted CMV-specific TCR beta clonotypes that dominated the response ex vivo.

Concerning this clonotype itself: The antigen is unknown.

This CDR3 has 19 residues. Trimming removed 7 bases at V and 0 bases at J, with 27 bases between. CDR1 and CDR2 from the germline V gene are SQVTM and ANQGSEA. Using its own MiXCR run on the reads, TCRdb lists one record per CDR3 protein. The sample includes approximately 500,000 distinct CDR3 sequences, 30% to 40% of them seen just once. The sequencing here drew on cultured PBMCs, taken from culture after CMV antigen stimulation. This sequence originates from a human donor in good health (CMV status not recorded). Some clones in this sample may be carry-over from other donors' samples. This chain joins TRBV29-1 and TRBJ1-4; TRBD1 might be the D (5 bases). The CDR3 bases are TGCAGCGCTGGTGATGTAGGGACGAATAATTGGGCAACTAATGAAAAACTGTTTTTT. Residues: CSAGDVGTNNWATNEKLFF.